One and the same sample provided the 30 T cell receptor beta chains below, sequenced in a study of CD8+CD57+ T cells in acquired aplastic anemia. Researchers used genomic DNA as the template to profile TCR beta VDJ and CDR3. In TCRdb, the reads were re-called with MiXCR into one record per CDR3 protein. The sample includes 300,000 or so distinct CDR3 sequences, roughly 50% of them seen just once. Sequences were obtained from sorted CD4+, CD8+, or CD8+CD57+ T cells (not recorded which) from PBMCs. Receptors originate from a human donor with severe aplastic anemia or a healthy control (not recorded which).

Many counts were recorded for this clonotype. The chain uses TRBV19 and TRBJ1-2; D gene unclear. The CDR3 length is 14 residues. V lost 7 bases and J 1 base, leaving 13 bases between the germline ends. Looked up from germline, CDR1 is LNHDA and CDR2 is SQIVND (reference sequence). The CDR3 DNA is TGTGCCAGTAATTCTAGGACCCTTAACTATGGCTACACCTTC. As protein: CASNSRTLNYGYTF. The complete variable domain, with remaining parts taken from reference TRBV19 and TRBJ1-2, reads DGGITQSPKYLFRKEGQNVTLSCEQNLNHDAMYWYRQDPGQGLRLIYYSQIVNDFQKGDIAEGYSVSREKKESFPLTVTSAQKNPTAFYLCASNSRTLNYGYTFGSGTRLTVV.

The sample holds one count of this clonotype. The V and J genes are TRBV20-1 and TRBJ2-3; no definite D call. CDR3 length: 14 amino acids. Germline loops: CDR1 DFQATT, CDR2 SNEGSKA (reference sequence). Deletions cut 6 bases from V and 0 bases from J, with 13 bases between. The CDR3 spells CSAPWGPSTDTQYF. As DNA, the CDR3 is TGCAGTGCGCCGTGGGGTCCTAGCACAGATACGCAGTATTTT.

The chain couples TRBV20-1 to TRBJ2-5, with TRBD1 as a possible D gene (5 bases). Looked up from germline, CDR1 is DFQATT and CDR2 is SNEGSKA (reference sequence). The CDR3 runs 14 residues. V lost 0 bases, J lost 2 bases, and 10 bases lay in between. Here the CDR3 reads CSARDWQGQETQYF. The CDR3 DNA reads as TGCAGTGCTAGAGATTGGCAGGGACAAGAGACCCAGTACTTC.

This chain links TRBV15 with TRBJ2-1; D might be TRBD2 (5 bases). This CDR3 spans 16 amino acids. With 0 bases removed from V and 6 bases from J, the gap between germline ends came to 15 bases. The germline V gene has CDR1 LNHNV and CDR2 YYDKDF (reference sequence). The CDR3 sequence is CATSRDGLASLNEQFF. The CDR3 coding sequence is TGTGCCACCAGCAGAGATGGGCTAGCATCCCTCAATGAGCAGTTCTTC.

This clonotype was observed at least ten times. J is TRBJ1-2 and V is TRBV6-2 or TRBV6-3; D is undetermined. CDR1 and CDR2 from the germline V gene are MNHEY and SVGEGT. The CDR3 consists of 13 residues. With 5 bases removed from V and 3 bases from J, the gap between germline ends came to 10 bases. CDR3 loop: CASSDRTDYGYTF. The DNA of the CDR3 is TGTGCCAGCAGTGACCGGACGGACTATGGCTACACCTTC.

V gene TRBV13 combines with J gene TRBJ2-1, with a possible D match to TRBD2 (5 bases). The CDR3 sequence is 16 residues long. The germline V and J ends were trimmed by 5 bases and 0 bases, with 14 bases remaining between them. CDR1 and CDR2 from the germline V gene are PRHDT and FYEKMQ (reference sequence). This CDR3 is CASSAKGLFSYNEQFF. The CDR3 nucleotides read TGTGCCAGCAGCGCGAAAGGACTGTTCTCCTACAATGAGCAGTTCTTC.

The V call is TRBV15, the J call TRBJ1-1; 9 bases map to TRBD1. V was clipped by 6 bases and J by 4 bases; unmatched bases: 6. The CDR3 consists of 14 residues. Germline CDR1 reads LNHNV; CDR2 reads YYDKDF (reference sequence). The CDR3 region has the DNA TGTGCCACCAGATTAACAGGGGGCGGCACTGAAGCTTTCTTT. This codes for CATRLTGGGTEAFF.

There are a few counts of this clonotype. The rearrangement joins TRBV10-2 to TRBJ2-2; the match to TRBD1 covers 9 bases. Germline CDR1 WSHSY, CDR2 SAAADI. V lost 2 bases, J lost 3 bases, and 1 base stayed unmatched. The CDR3 sequence is 15 residues long. The CDR3 reads CASSEGTGHTGELFF. The CDR3 bases are TGCGCCAGCAGTGAGGGGACAGGGCACACCGGGGAGCTGTTTTTT.

The count of this clonotype is one. The V call is TRBV12-3 or TRBV12-4, the J call TRBJ1-6; 7 nucleotides line up with TRBD1. This CDR3 has 15 residues. Trimming cost V 6 bases and J 4 bases; bases outside gene matches: 6. For the CDR3, the DNA is TGTGCCAGCAGATTGGACAGGAGGTATAATTCACCCCTCCACTTT. Encoded protein: CASRLDRRYNSPLHF.

The chain combines TRBV2 with TRBJ2-1, with TRBD2 matching 15 bases. This CDR3 has 15 residues. The germline V gene has CDR1 SNHLY and CDR2 FYNNEI. Unmatched junction bases numbered 3, after V lost 4 bases and J lost 8 bases. This CDR3 is CASSGTSGGEDEQFF. In DNA form, the CDR3 reads TGTGCCAGCAGTGGGACTAGCGGGGGGGAGGATGAGCAGTTCTTC.

This chain joins TRBV25-1 and TRBJ1-4, with no clear D. Germline values: CDR1 MGHDK, CDR2 SYGVNS. The germline V and J ends were trimmed by 5 bases and 0 bases, with 16 bases remaining between them. The CDR3 is made up of 17 amino acids. In nucleotides, the CDR3 is TGTGCCAGCAGTACGGACTTGGACGGGGCAACTAATGAAAAACTGTTTTTT. Encoded protein: CASSTDLDGATNEKLFF.

This sequence joins TRBV29-1 and TRBJ1-2, with unresolved D. Germline lookup yields CDR1 SQVTM and CDR2 ANQGSEA. This CDR3 spans 10 amino acids. V was pared by 7 bases and J by 6 bases, with 9 bases between. The CDR3 coding sequence is TGCAGCGCCCGGGATGATGGCTACACCTTC. This sequence encodes CSARDDGYTF.

This chain uses TRBV4-1 with TRBJ2-1; D not resolved. V gave up 0 bases and J gave up 6 bases, with 12 bases separating them. Looked up from germline, CDR1 is MGHRA and CDR2 is YSYEKL. The CDR3 has 15 amino acids. The CDR3 is CASSQEFPTLNEQFF. CDR3 nucleotides: TGCGCCAGCAGCCAAGAATTCCCGACGCTCAATGAGCAGTTCTTC.

This clonotype showed up just once. Because it lacks the conserved phenylalanine or tryptophan at the end, this CDR3 is likely a read error. The CDR3 loop is CASSTTGRTHNQPQHL. CDR3 DNA sequence: TGTGCCAGTAGTACCACGGGGCGGACCCACAATCAGCCCCAGCATTTG. The chain uses TRBV19 and TRBJ1-5, with D perhaps TRBD1 (5 bases). The CDR3 has 16 amino acids. V was shortened by 4 bases and J by 3 bases, with 16 bases between the two germline ends. Germline loops: CDR1 LNHDA, CDR2 SQIVND (reference sequence).

V and J are TRBV20-1 and TRBJ1-6; 9 nucleotides match TRBD1. This CDR3 contains 13 residues. Germline V gene sequence: CDR1 DFQATT, CDR2 SNEGSKA (reference sequence). V lost 3 bases to trimming and J lost 16 bases; unmatched junction nucleotides: 10. This chain's CDR3 is CSASQGQGQSLHF. The CDR3 DNA sequence: TGCAGTGCTAGTCAGGGACAGGGACAATCTCTCCACTTT.

The chain has TRBV25-1 and TRBJ2-3; D unclear. This CDR3 contains 15 residues. Germline values: CDR1 MGHDK, CDR2 SYGVNS. V shed 6 bases and J shed 0 bases, with 13 bases lying between them. The CDR3 sequence is CASSDPGRSTDTQYF. The CDR3 DNA sequence: TGTGCCAGCAGCGACCCCGGTCGAAGCACAGATACGCAGTATTTT.

This clonotype has a count of ten or more. This chain uses TRBV20-1 with TRBJ1-2, with D hard to call. With 3 bases removed from V and 0 bases from J, the gap between germline ends came to 14 bases. Germline CDR1 DFQATT, CDR2 SNEGSKA (reference sequence). CDR3 length: 15 residues. The CDR3 sequence is CSASLSKMPNYGYTF. DNA of the CDR3: TGCAGTGCTAGTCTCTCGAAGATGCCTAACTATGGCTACACCTTC.

V and J are TRBV20-1 and TRBJ2-1; 10 positions agree with TRBD2. The CDR3 spans 15 residues. CDR1 and CDR2 from the germline V gene are DFQATT and SNEGSKA (reference sequence). Trimming cost V 1 base and J 6 bases; bases outside gene matches: 6. In nucleotides, the CDR3 is TGCAGTGCTAGAGTCGAAGGACTAGCGGTCAATGAGCAGTTCTTC. It yields the protein CSARVEGLAVNEQFF.

This clonotype was counted a single time. The chain links TRBV12-3 or TRBV12-4 to TRBJ2-5; D is possibly TRBD1 (5 bases). The V gene lost 6 bases and the J gene lost 5 bases, with 16 bases spanning the gap. The CDR3 spans 14 residues. DNA of the CDR3: TGTGCCAGCAGCCCAGGGCGGACCTATGAGACCCAGTACTTC. Translated: CASSPGRTYETQYF.

This clonotype occurred a few times. The chain couples TRBV2 to TRBJ1-2; a weak D match, TRBD1 (6 bases). V lost 1 base and J 4 bases, leaving 10 bases between the germline ends. Per germline, CDR1 SNHLY and CDR2 FYNNEI. The CDR3 is 14 residues long. The chain's CDR3 is CASSEEAGVYGYTF. CDR3 DNA: TGTGCCAGCAGTGAAGAGGCAGGGGTCTATGGCTACACCTTC.

This clonotype was observed many times. The CDR3 is CASSSDRVYNEQFF. The CDR3 DNA reads TGTGCCAGTAGTTCGGACAGGGTGTACAATGAGCAGTTCTTC. V is TRBV19 and J is TRBJ2-1, with 8 positions matching TRBD1. The trim removed 5 bases at V and 4 bases at J, leaving 4 bases unmatched. This CDR3 is 14 amino acids long. CDR1 is LNHDA, CDR2 SQIVND, per germline (reference sequence). Combining the CDR3 with reference TRBV19 and TRBJ2-1 gives the whole variable domain DGGITQSPKYLFRKEGQNVTLSCEQNLNHDAMYWYRQDPGQGLRLIYYSQIVNDFQKGDIAEGYSVSREKKESFPLTVTSAQKNPTAFYLCASSSDRVYNEQFFGPGTRLTVL.

Note on this clonotype: The junction shows a germline mismatch at one end, possibly a read error. The V gene is TRBV20-1, the J gene TRBJ2-3, with D maybe TRBD2 (6 bases). The CDR3 sequence is 13 residues long. Germline V gives CDR1 DFQATT, CDR2 SNEGSKA (reference sequence). DNA of the CDR3: TGCAGTGCTATTGAGCGGGTCACAGATGCGCAGTATTTT. Translation: CSAIERVTDAQYF.

This rearrangement joins TRBV7-8 to TRBJ1-5, with D possibly TRBD1 on 6 matching bases. The germline CDR1 and CDR2 sequences are SGHVS and FQNEAQ. The CDR3 has 16 amino acids. Trimming cost V 4 bases and J 1 base, with 14 bases left between them. The CDR3 DNA sequence: TGTGCCAGCAGCTCGTCGAGGGGGGTGAGCAATCAGCCCCAGCATTTT. Its translation: CASSSSRGVSNQPQHF.

The chain recombines TRBV25-1 with TRBJ1-1; D uncertain. V dropped 1 base and J dropped 1 base, with 4 bases sitting between them. The CDR3 runs 13 residues. Germline CDR1 MGHDK, CDR2 SYGVNS. The CDR3 DNA reads TGTGCCAGCAGTGAATTTGGGAACACTGAAGCTTTCTTT. Amino acids: CASSEFGNTEAFF.

The sample holds many counts of this clonotype. The chain has TRBV9 and TRBJ1-3, with 8 bases aligning to TRBD1. Unmatched junction bases numbered 9, after V lost 4 bases and J lost 0 bases. Germline V CDR1 and CDR2: SGDLS, YYNGEE. The CDR3 has 17 residues. The CDR3: CASSTHGTGSSGNTIYF. For the CDR3, the DNA is TGTGCCAGCAGCACCCACGGGACAGGTAGCTCTGGAAACACCATATATTTT. The full variable domain, with the rest looked up from reference TRBV9 and TRBJ1-3, is DSGVTQTPKHLITATGQRVTLRCSPRSGDLSVYWYQQSLDQGLQFLIQYYNGEERAKGNILERFSAQQFPDLHSELNLSSLELGDSALYFCASSTHGTGSSGNTIYFGEGSWLTVV.

The chain has TRBV7-2 and TRBJ2-7; 7 positions agree with TRBD1. Germline V gene lookup returns CDR1 SGHTA and CDR2 FQGNSA. V was pared by 5 bases and J by 0 bases, with 4 bases of the junction left unmatched. The CDR3 runs to 14 residues. The CDR3 sequence: CASSIGTASYEQYF. The CDR3 bases are TGTGCCAGCAGCATTGGGACAGCCTCCTACGAGCAGTACTTC.

The chain joins TRBV7-9 to TRBJ2-6; tentative D call: TRBD2 (5 bases). The CDR3 has 16 residues. The ends were cut back, 7 bases at V and 1 base at J, with 14 bases in the middle. Germline V gene sequence: CDR1 SEHNR, CDR2 FQNEAQ (reference sequence). CDR3 amino acids: CASTSRDQSGANVLTF. The CDR3 DNA reads TGTGCCAGCACCTCCCGGGATCAATCTGGGGCCAACGTCCTGACTTTC.

Ten or more counts support this clonotype. The chain uses TRBV7-3 and TRBJ1-5; 11 bases match TRBD1. CDR3 size: 15 residues. CDR1 and CDR2 from the germline V gene are SGHTA and FQGTGA. The trim removed 7 bases at V and 4 bases at J, leaving 6 bases unmatched. The CDR3 DNA sequence: TGTGCCAGCACCTCGGGACAGGGGGGGAATCAGCCCCAGCATTTT. It translates to CASTSGQGGNQPQHF.

The chain has TRBV7-2 and TRBJ2-1; D call uncertain. The V gene lost 5 bases and the J gene lost 7 bases, with 9 bases spanning the gap. The CDR3 loop spans 12 amino acids. Germline lookup yields CDR1 SGHTA and CDR2 FQGNSA. CDR3 sequence: CASSQAGNEQFF. In DNA, the CDR3 is TGTGCCAGCAGCCAAGCCGGGAATGAGCAGTTCTTC. Full variable domain (outside the CDR3, taken from reference TRBV7-2 and TRBJ2-1): GAGVSQSPSNKVTEKGKDVELRCDPISGHTALYWYRQSLGQGLEFLIYFQGNSAPDKSGLPSDRFSAERTGGSVSTLTIQRTQQEDSAVYLCASSQAGNEQFFGPGTRLTVL.

The chain uses TRBV12-3 or TRBV12-4 and TRBJ2-7; D unclear. CDR3 length: 13 amino acids. For the CDR3, the DNA is TGTGCTAGTGGAAACTACGTCCGGGACGAGCAGTACTTC. Its protein product is CASGNYVRDEQYF.